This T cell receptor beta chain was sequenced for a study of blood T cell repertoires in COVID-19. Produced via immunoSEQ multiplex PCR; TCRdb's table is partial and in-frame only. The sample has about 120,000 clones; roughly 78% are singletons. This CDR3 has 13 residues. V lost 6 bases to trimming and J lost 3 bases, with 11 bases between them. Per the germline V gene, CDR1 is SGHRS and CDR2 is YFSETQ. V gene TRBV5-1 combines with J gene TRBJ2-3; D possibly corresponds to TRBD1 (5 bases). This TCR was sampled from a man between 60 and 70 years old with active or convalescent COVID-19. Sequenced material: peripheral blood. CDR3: CASIETGTDTQYF. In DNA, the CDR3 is TGCGCCAGCATCGAAACAGGAACAGATACGCAGTATTTT.